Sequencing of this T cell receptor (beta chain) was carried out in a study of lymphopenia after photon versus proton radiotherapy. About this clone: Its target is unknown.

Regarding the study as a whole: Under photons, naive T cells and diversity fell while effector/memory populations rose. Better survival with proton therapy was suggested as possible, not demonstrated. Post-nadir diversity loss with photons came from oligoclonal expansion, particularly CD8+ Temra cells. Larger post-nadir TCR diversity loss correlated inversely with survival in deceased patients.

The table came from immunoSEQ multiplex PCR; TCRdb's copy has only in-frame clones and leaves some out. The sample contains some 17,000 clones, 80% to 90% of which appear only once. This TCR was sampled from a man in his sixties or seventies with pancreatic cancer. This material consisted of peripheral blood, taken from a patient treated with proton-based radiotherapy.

The CDR3 reads CASSEGKFYGYTF. CDR3 DNA: TGTGCCAGTAGTGAGGGCAAATTCTATGGCTACACCTTC. The chain employs TRBV19 and TRBJ1-2; D gene uncertain. The CDR3 totals 13 residues. Between the trimmed V and J ends, which lost 5 bases and 4 bases, there was a span of 11 bases. The V gene's germline CDR1 is LNHDA and CDR2 SQIVND (reference sequence).